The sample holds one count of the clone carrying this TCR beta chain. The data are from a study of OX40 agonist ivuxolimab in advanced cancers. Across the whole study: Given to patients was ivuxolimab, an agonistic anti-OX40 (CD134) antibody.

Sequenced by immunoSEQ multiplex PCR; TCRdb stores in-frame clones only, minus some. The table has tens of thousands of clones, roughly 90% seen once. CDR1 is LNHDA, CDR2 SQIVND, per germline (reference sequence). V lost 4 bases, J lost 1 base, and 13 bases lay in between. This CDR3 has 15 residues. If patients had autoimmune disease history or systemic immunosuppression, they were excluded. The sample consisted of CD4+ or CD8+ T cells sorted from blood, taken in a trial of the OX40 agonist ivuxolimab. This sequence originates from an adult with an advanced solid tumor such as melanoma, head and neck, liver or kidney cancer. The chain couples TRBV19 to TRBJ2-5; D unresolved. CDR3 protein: CASSTHPGTQETQYF. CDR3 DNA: TGTGCCAGTAGTACTCACCCGGGCACCCAAGAGACCCAGTACTTC.